Each of the 14 T cell receptor beta chains below was sequenced from the same sample in a study of PD-L1 blockade in urothelial cancer. Assay used: immunoSEQ multiplex PCR; TCRdb lists only in-frame clones, some missing. Of 45,000 to 50,000 clones listed, approximately 89% are singletons. Here the sequenced sample was PBMCs, taken around atezolizumab (anti-PD-L1) treatment. The receptors here all came from a man older than 75 with urothelial cancer.

The chain joins TRBV2 to TRBJ2-5, with 9 bases that match TRBD1. The CDR3 extends over 14 amino acids. V shed 7 bases, J shed 2 bases, and the junction held 5 bases outside the gene matches. Germline loops: CDR1 SNHLY, CDR2 FYNNEI. CDR3 nucleotides: TGTGCCAGCAATCGACAGGGGGGACAAGAGACCCAGTACTTC. It is translated as CASNRQGGQETQYF.

The chain recombines TRBV7-7 with TRBJ2-2; the match to TRBD2 covers 8 bases. The CDR3 contains 15 residues. The trim removed 2 bases at V and 4 bases at J, leaving 3 bases unmatched. Germline CDR1 reads SSHAT; CDR2 reads FNYEAQ (reference sequence). Written as DNA, the CDR3 is TGTGCCAGCAGCTTAAAAGCGGGAGTCACCGGGGAGCTGTTTTTT. It specifies CASSLKAGVTGELFF.

This chain links TRBV5-4 with TRBJ2-6, with a weak D call TRBD1 (5 bases). V was cut by 6 bases and J by 2 bases, with 27 bases left in between. The CDR3 has 20 amino acids. Germline V gene data show CDR1 as SGHNT and CDR2 as YYREEE (reference sequence). The CDR3 reads CASTLNLSDSIIPGANVLTF. CDR3 coding DNA: TGTGCCAGCACTCTAAACTTATCTGACAGTATCATTCCTGGGGCCAACGTCCTGACTTTC.

The CDR3 bases are TGTGCCAGCAGTCAGCAACAGGGGGCCTACGAGCAGTACTTC. Translated, it gives CASSQQQGAYEQYF. The chain couples TRBV5-4 to TRBJ2-7; 8 nucleotides line up with TRBD1. V lost 5 bases to trimming and J lost 2 bases; unmatched junction nucleotides: 6. The CDR3 has 14 residues. Germline-derived CDR1 and CDR2 are SGHNT and YYREEE (reference sequence).

This chain joins TRBV5-1 and TRBJ2-1; 11 nucleotides align to TRBD2. Germline V CDR1 and CDR2: SGHRS, YFSETQ. V was clipped by 0 bases and J by 7 bases; unmatched bases: 6. CDR3 length: 16 amino acids. The CDR3 DNA reads as TGCGCCAGCAGCTTGGGGACTAGCGGGCTACAAAATGAGCAGTTCTTC. Translation: CASSLGTSGLQNEQFF.

The chain's CDR3 is CASSPFQETQYF. The CDR3 DNA reads as TGTGCCAGCAGCCCCTTCCAAGAGACCCAGTACTTC. The chain carries TRBV11-2 and TRBJ2-5, with no clear D. The V gene's germline CDR1 is SGHAT and CDR2 FQNNGV. Trimming removed 5 bases at V and 1 base at J, with 5 bases between. The CDR3 is 12 amino acids.

The V call is TRBV5-5, the J call TRBJ2-3; the D is unclear. The CDR3 runs to 14 residues. The V end lost 0 bases, the J end lost 2 bases, and 7 bases lay between the germline ends. Germline lookup yields CDR1 SGHKS and CDR2 YYEKEE (reference sequence). As DNA, the CDR3 is TGTGCCAGCAGCTTGGAACAGATCACAGATACGCAGTATTTT. Translation gives CASSLEQITDTQYF.

The chain links TRBV5-6 to TRBJ1-5; perhaps TRBD1 as D (5 bases). The V gene lost 4 bases and the J gene lost 4 bases, with 18 bases spanning the gap. CDR1 is SGHDT, CDR2 YYEEEE, per germline. CDR3 length: 16 residues. The CDR3 DNA reads TGTGCCAGCAGCACCCACGGGGGAAATTGGAATCAGCCCCAGCATTTT. Protein sequence: CASSTHGGNWNQPQHF.

The J gene is TRBJ2-1, the V gene TRBV5-1; TRBD2 matches at 9 bases. After removal of 2 bases from V and 6 bases from J, the junction contained 6 bases not matched to a gene. CDR3 size: 15 residues. Germline CDR1 and CDR2: SGHRS and YFSETQ. CDR3 coding DNA: TGCGCCAGCAGCTTAGCGGGAGGCTCGCCCAATGAGCAGTTCTTC. As protein: CASSLAGGSPNEQFF.

The V and J genes are TRBV6-5 and TRBJ2-1, with D possibly TRBD2 on 6 matching bases. Trimming removed 4 bases from V and 1 base from J, with 11 bases in between. The CDR3 has 15 residues. The V gene's germline CDR1 is MNHEY and CDR2 SVGAGI. CDR3 region: CASSLRGTSYNEQFF. The CDR3, as DNA: TGTGCCAGCAGTTTACGCGGGACTTCCTACAATGAGCAGTTCTTC.

The genes are TRBV5-1 and TRBJ2-5, with D possibly TRBD2 on 6 matching bases. This CDR3 contains 13 residues. Per germline, CDR1 SGHRS and CDR2 YFSETQ. Deletions cut 4 bases from V and 1 base from J, with 8 bases between. CDR3 in DNA: TGCGCCAGCAGCCGCGGGACCCAAGAGACCCAGTACTTC. This encodes CASSRGTQETQYF. Complete variable domain (other parts from reference TRBV5-1 and TRBJ2-5): KAGVTQTPRYLIKTRGQQVTLSCSPISGHRSVSWYQQTPGQGLQFLFEYFSETQRNKGNFPGRFSGRQFSNSRSEMNVSTLELGDSALYLCASSRGTQETQYFGPGTRLLVL.

The rearrangement links TRBV9 to TRBJ2-2; 10 bases align to TRBD2. Trimming at V came to 5 bases and at J to 8 bases, leaving 9 bases not matched to a gene. This CDR3 contains 15 residues. Germline CDR1 and CDR2: SGDLS and YYNGEE. CDR3 sequence (DNA): TGTGCCAGCAGTGCTCTAGCGGGAGCGAAAGGGGAGCTGTTTTTT. It encodes CASSALAGAKGELFF.

V usage is TRBV28 and J usage is TRBJ2-7, with D possibly being TRBD2 (6 bases). V lost 8 bases and J lost 7, with 15 bases in between. The length of the CDR3 is 12 residues. The germline V gene has CDR1 MDHEN and CDR2 SYDVKM. CDR3 amino acids: CASGGGAREQYF. For the CDR3, the DNA is TGTGCCAGCGGAGGAGGGGCTCGGGAGCAGTACTTC.

The chain recombines TRBV27 with TRBJ2-1, with D possibly being TRBD2 (6 bases). Per the germline V gene, CDR1 is MNHEY and CDR2 is SMNVEV (reference sequence). Trimming cost V 2 bases and J 7 bases, with 15 bases left between them. CDR3 length: 15 amino acids. The CDR3 bases are TGTGCCAGCAGTTTAAGACTAGGGACGGGAAATGAGCAGTTCTTC. Amino acids: CASSLRLGTGNEQFF.